Presented here are 10 T cell receptor beta chains from one specimen sequenced in a study of cytomegalovirus exposure and HLA in healthy donors. The PCR used 60 Vbeta and 13 Jbeta primers. TCRdb's copy holds only in-frame clones and misses some; the assay was immunoSEQ multiplex PCR. The table records 200,000 to 250,000 clones, 80% to 90% of them present only once. Sequencing was performed on PBMCs. The receptors here all came from a woman under 30 in good health and CMV-seronegative.

V is TRBV6-6 and J is TRBJ2-3, with TRBD2 matching 9 bases. The junction had 4 bases not matched to a gene; V was cut back by 2 bases and J by 4 bases. This CDR3 has 15 residues. The germline V gene encodes CDR1 MNHNY and CDR2 SVGAGI (reference sequence). The CDR3 reads CASSYGGGGADTQYF. CDR3 in DNA: TGTGCCAGCAGTTACGGGGGCGGGGGGGCAGATACGCAGTATTTT.

The chain has TRBV9 and TRBJ1-4; the match to TRBD1 covers 10 bases. The V gene's germline CDR1 is SGDLS and CDR2 YYNGEE. The V and J ends lost 0 bases and 6 bases, in that order; junction bases with no gene match: 5. The length of the CDR3 is 16 residues. The CDR3: CASSVGRQGAHEKLFF. The CDR3 DNA is TGTGCCAGCAGCGTAGGGAGACAGGGGGCGCATGAAAAACTGTTTTTT. Looking up the rest from reference TRBV9 and TRBJ1-4 gives the full variable domain: DSGVTQTPKHLITATGQRVTLRCSPRSGDLSVYWYQQSLDQGLQFLIQYYNGEERAKGNILERFSAQQFPDLHSELNLSSLELGDSALYFCASSVGRQGAHEKLFFGSGTQLSVL.

V and J are TRBV9 and TRBJ2-2; TRBD1 matches 7 bases. CDR1 SGDLS and CDR2 YYNGEE come from the germline V gene. This CDR3 spans 16 amino acids. After removal of 3 bases from V and 7 bases from J, the junction contained 12 bases not matched to a gene. The CDR3 reads CASSGRQGSNGGELFF. CDR3 nucleotides: TGTGCCAGCAGCGGACGACAGGGATCTAATGGCGGGGAGCTGTTTTTT.

In DNA, the CDR3 is TGCGCCAGCAGCCAAGTAGTTAGTCTGCTTGGCTACACCTTC. The encoded protein is CASSQVVSLLGYTF. The chain is built from TRBV4-1 and TRBJ1-2; no clear D gene. The germline CDR1 and CDR2 sequences are MGHRA and YSYEKL. CDR3 length: 14 amino acids. V was clipped by 1 base and J by 7 bases, with 13 bases between them.

The V gene is TRBV10-1, the J gene TRBJ1-5; D is possibly TRBD1 (5 bases). In germline, CDR1 is WNHNN, CDR2 SYGVQD (reference sequence). Trimming pared 4 bases from V and 2 bases from J, leaving 9 bases between. There are 14 residues in the CDR3. CDR3 protein: CASSVGAGNQPQHF. Here the CDR3 DNA reads TGCGCCAGCAGTGTAGGGGCTGGCAATCAGCCCCAGCATTTT.

The chain recombines TRBV7-9 with TRBJ2-1; D is perhaps TRBD1 (6 bases). V dropped 0 bases and J dropped 10 bases, with 13 bases sitting between them. The length of the CDR3 is 14 residues. The germline V gene has CDR1 SEHNR and CDR2 FQNEAQ (reference sequence). CDR3 in DNA: TGTGCCAGCAGCTTAGCGGGGGCCTGGGGCGAGCAGTTCTTC. Amino acid sequence: CASSLAGAWGEQFF.

V usage is TRBV11-3 and J usage is TRBJ2-2; TRBD1 might be the D (6 bases). Germline V gene data show CDR1 as SGHNT and CDR2 as YENEEA. This CDR3 has 16 residues. The ends were cut back, 0 bases at V and 4 bases at J, with 12 bases in the middle. The CDR3 DNA is TGTGCCAGCAGCTTAGATCCACAGGGCGGCACCGGGGAGCTGTTTTTT. Its translation is CASSLDPQGGTGELFF.

The chain carries TRBV11-2 and TRBJ2-1, with D maybe TRBD2 (5 bases). V lost 4 bases and J lost 5, with 12 bases in between. This CDR3 is 14 amino acids long. In germline, CDR1 is SGHAT, CDR2 FQNNGV. CDR3 residues: CASSSPGSDNEQFF. CDR3 in DNA: TGTGCCAGCAGCTCACCGGGGAGTGACAATGAGCAGTTCTTC.

V is TRBV19 and J is TRBJ1-1; D is ambiguous. From germline, CDR1 is LNHDA and CDR2 SQIVND (reference sequence). This CDR3 comprises 12 residues. The germline V and J ends were trimmed by 3 bases and 4 bases, with 6 bases remaining between them. The CDR3 DNA sequence: TGTGCCAGTAGTATCCTAGGCACTGAAGCTTTCTTT. Translating it yields CASSILGTEAFF.

This clone appeared once. The rearrangement links TRBV2 to TRBJ2-7; possible D gene TRBD1, 6 bases. Germline CDR1 SNHLY, CDR2 FYNNEI. Trimming pared 4 bases from V and 2 bases from J, leaving 15 bases between. The CDR3 runs to 15 residues. The CDR3 is CASSVRDRNTYEQYF. The CDR3 region has the DNA TGTGCCAGCAGTGTTAGAGACAGGAATACCTACGAGCAGTACTTC.